This T cell receptor (beta chain) was retrieved from a study of T cell changes during pregnancy in multiple sclerosis. The assay was immunoSEQ multiplex PCR, and TCRdb's table has in-frame clones only and misses some. The profile shows just under 80,000 clones, approximately 92% of them singletons. Germline V gene sequence: CDR1 SQVTM, CDR2 ANQGSEA. CDR3 size: 10 residues. The V and J ends lost 7 bases and 5 bases respectively, with 6 bases between them. The source of this sequence is a female donor with multiple sclerosis, enrolled in a pregnancy study. Source: peripheral blood, taken in the first trimester of pregnancy. This chain joins TRBV29-1 and TRBJ2-1; no definite D call. The CDR3 region is CSATNNEQFF. The CDR3 DNA is TGCAGCGCTACCAACAATGAGCAGTTCTTC.